This TCR beta chain was observed in a study of human T cells and chemical hapten exposure. Across the study: Read at 6 days, the patch tests placed 0.01% DPC on the upper back.

Whole-study findings and limits: Because they had alopecia, donors may respond immunologically unlike healthy people.

Study processing details: Ranging from about 20,000 to 700,000, TCR counts per sample had a median value of around 94,000. MiXCR, applied by TCRdb to the RACE reads, yields one record per CDR3 protein. In this record, the V and J calls reflect TCRdb's handling and not the investigators' own analysis. This table has 69,000 or so distinct CDR3 sequences, about a tenth appearing once. Specified time point: patch test 2, 6 weeks after DPC sensitization. Regarding treatment: therapeutic diphenylcyclopropenone sensitization with weekly scalp DPC. With respect to this clonotype: Its specificity is unknown.

V shed 2 bases and J shed 2 bases, with 13 bases lying between them. There are 16 residues in the CDR3. Germline-derived CDR1 and CDR2 are LNHDA and SQIVND (reference sequence). The genes are TRBV19 and TRBJ2-1; a possible D gene is TRBD2 (6 bases). This receptor was obtained from a woman between 50 and 59 years old with alopecia areata. Some clones in this sample may be carry-over from other donors' samples. The sample consisted of whole blood, taken in connection with sensitization to the hapten diphenylcyclopropenone (DPC). CDR3 coding DNA: TGTGCCAGTAGTATAAATGGCGGGACCACCTACAATGAGCAGTTCTTC. It encodes CASSINGGTTYNEQFF.